Below, 10 T cell receptor beta chains from the same sample are listed, as sequenced in a study of T cell responses to AZD1222 COVID-19 vaccine (dated by TCRdb to the early 2020s). To prepare the library, the immunoSEQ multiplex PCR assay was applied. TCRdb re-hosts the immuneACCESS table, in-frame sequences only. Its copies lack some clones; in the studies checked, an unresolved V gene accounts for under half of them, and the cause for the rest is not known. This sample gives roughly 150,000 clones in total; around 91% of them show up just once. 5% of the sample lies in the top ten. According to the study, the label for this sample's time point signals: baseline before first vaccination. The material sequenced was peripheral blood, taken on day 0 of AZD1222 vaccination. Every receptor here comes from an adult in good health.

The rearrangement links TRBV9 to TRBJ2-5; TRBD1 matches at 10 bases. This CDR3 is built from 15 residues. The V gene end was trimmed by 2 bases and the J gene end by 3 bases; junction bases not matched to a gene: 4. Looked up from germline, CDR1 is SGDLS and CDR2 is YYNGEE. DNA of the CDR3: TGTGCCAGCAGCGTGGGGACAGGGGCTGAAGAGACCCAGTACTTC. Translated, it gives CASSVGTGAEETQYF.

This chain joins TRBV30 and TRBJ2-7, with 7 bases fitting TRBD1. With V trimmed by 3 bases and J by 4 bases, 15 bases remained unmatched. Per germline, CDR1 GTSNPN and CDR2 SVGIG (reference sequence). The CDR3 has 16 residues. The CDR3 sequence is CAWSRTPHRDRYEQYF. CDR3 nucleotide sequence: TGTGCCTGGAGCCGAACACCACACAGGGACAGATACGAGCAGTACTTC.

This sequence joins TRBV10-2 and TRBJ1-1, with D uncertain. Between the trimmed V and J ends, which lost 6 bases and 1 base, there was a span of 12 bases. The CDR3 sequence is 14 residues long. The germline CDR1 and CDR2 sequences are WSHSY and SAAADI. The DNA of the CDR3 is TGCGCCAGCAGCCCTGGGAGGAGGAACACTGAAGCTTTCTTT. Protein sequence: CASSPGRRNTEAFF.

The rearrangement links TRBV4-1 to TRBJ1-2; D ambiguous. The length of the CDR3 is 16 residues. Looked up from germline, CDR1 is MGHRA and CDR2 is YSYEKL. V was trimmed by 4 bases and J by 2 bases, leaving 17 bases between them. CDR3 in amino acids: CASSPGSYQMNYGYTF. The CDR3 DNA reads as TGCGCCAGCAGCCCGGGCAGCTACCAAATGAACTATGGCTACACCTTC.

The chain joins TRBV4-1 to TRBJ1-3; D is undetermined. The V gene's germline CDR1 is MGHRA and CDR2 YSYEKL. This CDR3 region has 11 residues. V lost 4 bases to trimming and J lost 4 bases, with 2 bases between them. The CDR3 spells CASSLGNTIYF. In DNA form, the CDR3 reads TGCGCCAGCAGCCTAGGAAACACCATATATTTT.

This sequence joins TRBV2 and TRBJ1-4; 9 nucleotides agree with TRBD1. The germline V gene encodes CDR1 SNHLY and CDR2 FYNNEI. The CDR3 totals 17 residues. V trimming: 6 bases; J trimming: 4 bases; junction bases outside the gene matches: 12. This CDR3 reads CASRPTGGGVNNEKLFF. In DNA, the CDR3 is TGTGCCAGCAGACCGACAGGGGGAGGGGTCAATAATGAAAAACTGTTTTTT.

The rearrangement uses TRBV6-5 and TRBJ1-1; D not resolved. CDR1 and CDR2 from the germline V gene are MNHEY and SVGAGI. This CDR3 region has 14 residues. V lost 2 bases and J lost 1, with 8 bases in between. The DNA for the CDR3 is TGTGCCAGCAGTTACACGGGGTGGAACACTGAAGCTTTCTTT. Residues: CASSYTGWNTEAFF.

The chain combines TRBV6-2 or TRBV6-3 with TRBJ2-7, with a tentative D call TRBD2 (7 bases). The CDR3 has 18 amino acids. Germline-derived CDR1 and CDR2 are MNHEY and SVGEGT. Trimming removed 0 bases at V and 3 bases at J, with 21 bases between. In DNA, the CDR3 is TGTGCCAGCAGTTACTCGAATTTCGGGGGGCTAAGCCTCTACGAGCAGTACTTC. Encoded protein: CASSYSNFGGLSLYEQYF.

This clone was detected once. The rearrangement joins TRBV3-1 (or the pseudogene TRBV3-2) to TRBJ2-5; TRBD2 matches 9 bases. The germline V gene has CDR1 LGHDT and CDR2 YNNKEL (reference sequence). This CDR3 contains 22 residues. Trimming removed 0 bases from V and 2 bases from J; junction bases left unmatched: 22. DNA for the CDR3: TGTGCCAGCAGCCAAGAGCCGGCTAGCGGGAACCCCTATCCGTTGATACAAGAGACCCAGTACTTC. Translating gives CASSQEPASGNPYPLIQETQYF.

This chain links TRBV19 with TRBJ1-4, with a possible D match to TRBD1 (5 bases). The CDR3 sequence is 14 residues long. Germline V gene data show CDR1 as LNHDA and CDR2 as SQIVND (reference sequence). Trimming removed 7 bases at V and 8 bases at J, with 17 bases between. The CDR3 is CASTKQATREKLFF. CDR3 nucleotide sequence: TGTGCCAGTACCAAACAGGCGACAAGAGAAAAACTGTTTTTT. Full variable domain (remainder filled in from reference TRBV19 and TRBJ1-4): DGGITQSPKYLFRKEGQNVTLSCEQNLNHDAMYWYRQDPGQGLRLIYYSQIVNDFQKGDIAEGYSVSREKKESFPLTVTSAQKNPTAFYLCASTKQATREKLFFGSGTQLSVL.